The sequence of this TCR beta chain was determined in a study of metastatic and nonmetastatic thyroid tumors. Overall study: The comparison covered peripheral blood and tumor or nodule tissue in malignant and benign thyroid patients. Overall study results and limits: Significantly greater TCR beta diversity was reportedly found in malignant thyroid tumors than in benign nodules (in blood and tumor).

Each patient went into thyroid surgery without having received any treatment. This clone was observed many times. Its matching antigen is unknown. Per the original methods: Variation in CDR3 across clinicopathological groups served as the basis for constructing a distant-metastasis classifier in papillary thyroid cancer. TCRdb re-clonotyped the PCR reads through MiXCR. The V and J calls, along with clone size, are taken from TCRdb and not from the paper's own processing. The table records roughly 90,000 clones, 15% of them present only once. CDR3 length equals 13 residues. Germline V CDR1 and CDR2: MNHEY, SMNVEV (reference sequence). Trimming pared 0 bases from V and 2 bases from J, leaving 2 bases between.

This TCR came from a female donor with papillary thyroid cancer or a benign thyroid nodule (not recorded which). Some clones in this sample may be carry-over from other donors' samples. Sequenced: blood. The gene calls are TRBV27 and TRBJ1-5; D uncertain. Written as DNA, the CDR3 is TGTGCCAGCAGTTTATCTGGCAATCAGCCCCAGCATTTT. Its protein product is CASSLSGNQPQHF.